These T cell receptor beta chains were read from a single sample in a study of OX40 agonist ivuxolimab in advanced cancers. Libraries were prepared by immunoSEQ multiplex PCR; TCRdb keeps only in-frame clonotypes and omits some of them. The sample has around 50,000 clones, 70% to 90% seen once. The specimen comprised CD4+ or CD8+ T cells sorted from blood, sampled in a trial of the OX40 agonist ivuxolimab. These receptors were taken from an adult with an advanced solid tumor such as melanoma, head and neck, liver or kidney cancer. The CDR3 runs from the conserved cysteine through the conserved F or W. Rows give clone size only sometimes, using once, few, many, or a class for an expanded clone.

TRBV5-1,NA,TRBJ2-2,CASSLSSDTGELFF
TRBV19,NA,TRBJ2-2,CASSVIQGGSGELFF
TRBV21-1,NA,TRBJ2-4,CASSMGLAGGHIQYF
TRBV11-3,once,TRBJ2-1,CASSSGGSPSSYNEQFF
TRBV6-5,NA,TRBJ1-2,CASTPGLFRGYTF
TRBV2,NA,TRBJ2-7,CASSREGGSYEQYF
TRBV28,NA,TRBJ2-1,CASSKAGDPYNEQFF
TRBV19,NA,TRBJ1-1,CASSRWIGSNTEAFF
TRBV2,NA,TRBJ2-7,CASSEASDYEQYF
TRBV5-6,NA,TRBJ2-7,CASSFNSLSSYEQYF
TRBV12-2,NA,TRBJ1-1,CASRLAEVGGTEAFF
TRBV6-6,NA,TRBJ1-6,CASSYPPVTYNSPLHF
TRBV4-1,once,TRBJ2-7,CASSQVRPSGPGYEQYF
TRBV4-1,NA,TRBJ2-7,CASSQEPTGQGGNYEQYF
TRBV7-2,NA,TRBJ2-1,CASTYLWAGNNEQFF
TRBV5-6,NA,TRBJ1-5,CASSLLFENQPQHF
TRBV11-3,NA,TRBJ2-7,CASSSWGTHAYEQYF
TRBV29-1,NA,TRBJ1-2,CSALGGDRVVGYTF
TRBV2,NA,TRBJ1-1,CASSVAGNTEAFF
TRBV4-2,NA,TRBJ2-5,CASSQALGGETQYF
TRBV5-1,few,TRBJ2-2,CASKGRTGGSGELFF
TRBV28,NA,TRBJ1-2,CASSLVPYGYTF
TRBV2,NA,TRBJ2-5,CASSPGQIETQYF
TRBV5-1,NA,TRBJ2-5,CASSSQGFETQYF
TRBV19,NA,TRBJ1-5,CASKTDRALSNQPQHF
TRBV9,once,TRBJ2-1,CASSVDLRGRYNEQFF
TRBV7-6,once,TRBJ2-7,CASSFVQGAGEQYF
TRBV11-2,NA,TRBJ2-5,CASSVGTSGRGETQYF
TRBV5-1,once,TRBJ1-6,CASSWTLSPLHF
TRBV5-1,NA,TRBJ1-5,CASSLEPGGAQPQHF
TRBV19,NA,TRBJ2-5,CASKTSGIETQYF
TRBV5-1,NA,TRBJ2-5,CASSDTLAGLRETQYF
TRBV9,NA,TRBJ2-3,CASSAPRSADTQYF
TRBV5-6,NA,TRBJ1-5,CASSSDNQPQHF
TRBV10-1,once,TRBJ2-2,CASQRELTGELFF
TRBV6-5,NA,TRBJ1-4,CASSRQGTNEKLFF
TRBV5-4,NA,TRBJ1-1,CASSLAGLGAVEAFF
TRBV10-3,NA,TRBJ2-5,CAISGLRETQYF
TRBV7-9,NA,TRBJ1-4,CASSADLLITEKLFF
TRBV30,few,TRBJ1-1,CAWEETRNTEAFF
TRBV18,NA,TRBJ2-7,CASSPLTSGPYEQYF
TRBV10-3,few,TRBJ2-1,CAISEVVAGEQFF
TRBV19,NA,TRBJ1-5,CASSVNLLYNQPQHF
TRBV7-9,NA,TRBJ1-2,CASSWGDGSYGYTF
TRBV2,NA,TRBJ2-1,CASSERGGNEQFF
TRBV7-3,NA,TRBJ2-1,CASSLTRASYNEQFF
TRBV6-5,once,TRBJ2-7,CATGALREQYF
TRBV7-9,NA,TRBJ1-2,CASSRGTSVYGYTF
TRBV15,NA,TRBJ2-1,CATSTSGTGGRGEQFF
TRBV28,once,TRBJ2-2,CASSFSSANTGELFF
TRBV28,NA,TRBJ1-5,CASSPRTGRSNQPQHF
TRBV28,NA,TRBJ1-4,CASSLSSGTSREKLFF
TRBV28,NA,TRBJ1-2,CASRQQVYGYTF